A single sample gave rise to the 19 T cell receptor beta chains below, sequenced in a study of blood T cell repertoires in COVID-19. TCRdb's copy holds only in-frame clones and misses some; the assay was immunoSEQ multiplex PCR. Of 30,000 to 40,000 clones listed, around 90% are singletons. Input material: peripheral blood. The receptors were gathered from a man in his 60s with active COVID-19.

The V and J genes are TRBV19 and TRBJ2-1; tentatively, D is TRBD2 (7 bases). The V gene lost 3 bases and the J gene lost 6 bases, with 12 bases spanning the gap. Germline V CDR1 and CDR2: LNHDA, SQIVND (reference sequence). The CDR3 loop spans 14 amino acids. As DNA, the CDR3 is TGTGCCAGTAGTATCGGGGGGCAGGTCAATGAGCAGTTCTTC. Translation gives CASSIGGQVNEQFF.

This chain links TRBV29-1 with TRBJ1-1, with 9 bases identical to TRBD1. The CDR3 is made up of 12 amino acids. Germline V gene sequence: CDR1 SQVTM, CDR2 ANQGSEA. The J segment lost 6 bases and the V segment lost 7 bases, leaving 6 bases of the junction unmatched. CDR3 in amino acids: CSAGTGIAEAFF. DNA of the CDR3: TGCAGCGCTGGGACAGGGATCGCTGAAGCTTTCTTT.

The J gene is TRBJ2-7, the V gene TRBV27, with 13 bases identical to TRBD2. V lost 5 bases to trimming and J lost 3 bases; unmatched junction nucleotides: 4. The germline CDR1 and CDR2 sequences are MNHEY and SMNVEV (reference sequence). The CDR3 sequence is 15 residues long. The CDR3 DNA follows: TGTGCCAGCAGTCTCACTAGCGGGAGGGACTACGAGCAGTACTTC. Encoded protein: CASSLTSGRDYEQYF.

The chain joins TRBV3-1 (or the pseudogene TRBV3-2) to TRBJ2-5, with a possible D match to TRBD1 (6 bases). Germline V gene lookup returns CDR1 LGHDT and CDR2 YNNKEL (reference sequence). The CDR3 sequence is 15 residues long. V lost 1 base to trimming and J lost 2 bases, with 11 bases between them. CDR3 nucleotides: TGTGCCAGCAGCCAAGGGGGGCAGGTACAAGAGACCCAGTACTTC. This encodes CASSQGGQVQETQYF.

This sequence joins TRBV5-5 and TRBJ2-2; D is unclear. This CDR3 has 12 amino acids. CDR1 is SGHKS, CDR2 YYEKEE, per germline (reference sequence). V lost 3 bases and J lost 5, with 5 bases in between. The CDR3 protein is CASSSLTGELFF. CDR3 nucleotides: TGTGCCAGCAGCTCATTGACCGGGGAGCTGTTTTTT.

The rearrangement joins TRBV6-6 to TRBJ2-1; the match to TRBD2 covers 8 bases. Germline V lookup: CDR1 MNHNY, CDR2 SVGAGI (reference sequence). J lost 5 bases, V lost 6 bases, and 9 bases had no gene match. The CDR3 runs 15 residues. CDR3 in amino acids: CASSPNSGRDNEQFF. CDR3 in DNA: TGTGCCAGCAGCCCCAACAGCGGGAGAGACAATGAGCAGTTCTTC.

V is TRBV6-1 and J is TRBJ2-5; weak D call: TRBD2 (5 bases). The V gene lost 1 base and the J gene lost 4 bases, with 13 bases spanning the gap. Germline V gene sequence: CDR1 MNHNS, CDR2 SASEGT. The CDR3 totals 15 residues. CDR3 nucleotides: TGTGCCAGCAGTGAAGTAAGTGGGAGCGGAGAGACCCAGTACTTC. Amino acids: CASSEVSGSGETQYF.

V is TRBV9 and J is TRBJ1-5; no reliable D call. V dropped 1 base and J dropped 2 bases, with 10 bases sitting between them. Germline V gene lookup returns CDR1 SGDLS and CDR2 YYNGEE. The CDR3 has 15 amino acids. The CDR3 region has the DNA TGTGCCAGCAGCGTATCGGGGAGCGGCAATCAGCCCCAGCATTTT. This sequence encodes CASSVSGSGNQPQHF.

The chain couples TRBV5-4 to TRBJ2-1; 10 bases map to TRBD2. The ends lost 7 bases at V and 6 bases at J; junction bases unmatched: 4. Looked up from germline, CDR1 is SGHNT and CDR2 is YYREEE (reference sequence). This CDR3 region has 13 residues. CDR3 protein: CASGLAGVNEQFF. Here the CDR3 DNA reads TGTGCCAGCGGCCTAGCGGGAGTCAATGAGCAGTTCTTC.

CDR3 sequence: CASSLSSGGTHYEQYF. CDR3 DNA: TGTGCCAGCAGTTTATCTAGCGGGGGGACCCACTACGAGCAGTACTTC. The chain has TRBV27 and TRBJ2-7, with 10 bases that match TRBD2. Losses at the gene ends were 0 bases for V and 3 bases for J; bases not matched to a gene: 5. The CDR3 runs 16 residues. The germline V gene encodes CDR1 MNHEY and CDR2 SMNVEV (reference sequence).

The J gene is TRBJ2-7, the V gene TRBV18, with TRBD1 matching 8 bases. The CDR3 consists of 13 residues. The V segment lost 5 bases and the J segment 5 bases; nucleotides outside the gene matches: 5. Germline V gives CDR1 KGHSH, CDR2 LQKENI. In DNA, the CDR3 is TGTGCCAGCTCAGCTGGACAGGGTAACGAGCAGTACTTC. It specifies CASSAGQGNEQYF.

The chain employs TRBV10-2 and TRBJ2-7; 12 bases line up with TRBD1. CDR1 WSHSY and CDR2 SAAADI come from the germline V gene. The CDR3 sequence is 13 residues long. V shed 8 bases and J 7 bases; nucleotides not matched to a gene: 6. CDR3 nucleotide sequence: TGCGCCAGCGGGGACAGGGGGCATGGAGAGCAGTACTTC. It encodes CASGDRGHGEQYF.

This chain uses TRBV19 with TRBJ1-5, with a weak D call TRBD1 (6 bases). Trimming took 7 bases from V and 2 from J, leaving 12 bases between them. This CDR3 region has 14 residues. Germline CDR1 is LNHDA and CDR2 is SQIVND (reference sequence). This CDR3 reads CASTQGYGNQPQHF. CDR3 DNA: TGTGCCAGTACCCAGGGGTACGGCAATCAGCCCCAGCATTTT.

The CDR3 sequence is CASSSGQPNLSGEKLFF. CDR3 sequence (DNA): TGCGCCAGTTCCTCGGGACAGCCAAACCTCAGCGGTGAAAAACTGTTTTTT. V usage is TRBV5-1 and J usage is TRBJ1-4; the match to TRBD1 covers 7 bases. Losses at the gene ends were 8 bases for V and 7 bases for J; bases not matched to a gene: 20. Germline V gene sequence: CDR1 SGHRS, CDR2 YFSETQ. The CDR3 extends over 17 amino acids.

The V gene is TRBV3-1 (or the pseudogene TRBV3-2), the J gene TRBJ1-1; D is perhaps TRBD1 (5 bases). V was shortened by 5 bases and J by 5 bases, with 15 bases between the two germline ends. There are 14 residues in the CDR3. CDR1 and CDR2 from the germline V gene are LGHDT and YNNKEL (reference sequence). The CDR3 sequence is CASSGPTTATEAFF. In nucleotides, the CDR3 is TGTGCCAGCAGCGGACCGACGACAGCGACTGAAGCTTTCTTT.

This sequence joins TRBV7-6 and TRBJ2-1; 9 nucleotides line up with TRBD2. J was trimmed by 2 bases and V by 4 bases; bases with no gene match: 9. CDR1 and CDR2 (germline): SGHVS, FNYEAQ. The CDR3 covers 17 residues. The CDR3 nucleotides are TGTGCCAGCAGCTCACTTCGCAGCGGGGGGCCCTACAATGAGCAGTTCTTC. This translates into CASSSLRSGGPYNEQFF.

This chain uses TRBV10-3 with TRBJ1-2; 10 bases map to TRBD1. This CDR3 region has 16 residues. The germline V gene encodes CDR1 ENHRY and CDR2 SYGVKD. The ends lost 2 bases at V and 6 bases at J; junction bases unmatched: 9. CDR3 in DNA: TGTGCCATCAGTGAGGACCGGGACAGGGGATTGAATGGCTACACCTTC. This sequence encodes CAISEDRDRGLNGYTF.

V usage is TRBV2 and J usage is TRBJ2-2; 9 positions agree with TRBD1. This CDR3 has 14 residues. Looked up from germline, CDR1 is SNHLY and CDR2 is FYNNEI. Trimming at V came to 8 bases and at J to 5 bases, leaving 6 bases not matched to a gene. The CDR3 is CASSGTGRTGELFF. CDR3 DNA sequence: TGTGCCAGCTCCGGGACAGGGCGGACCGGGGAGCTGTTTTTT.

The chain's CDR3 is CAISEFDGTSGFQFF. DNA of the CDR3: TGTGCCATCAGTGAGTTTGATGGGACTAGCGGGTTCCAGTTCTTC. This chain connects TRBV10-3 to TRBJ2-1; 12 bases are shared with TRBD2. J was trimmed by 13 bases and V by 1 base; bases with no gene match: 8. Germline assignment: CDR1 ENHRY and CDR2 SYGVKD. The CDR3 covers 15 residues.